One sample yielded the 2 T cell receptor beta chains listed below, sequenced in a study of T cell responses to AZD1222 COVID-19 vaccine. TCRdb's table, derived via immunoSEQ multiplex PCR, lists solely in-frame clones and lacks some. The sample records 95,000 or so clones, around 90% being singletons. The input for sequencing was peripheral blood, taken on day 0 of AZD1222 vaccination. These receptors originate from an adult in good health.

The V call is TRBV27, the J call TRBJ2-1; D remains ambiguous. This CDR3 spans 15 amino acids. The V end lost 5 bases, the J end lost 0 bases, and 11 bases lay between the germline ends. The V gene's germline CDR1 is MNHEY and CDR2 SMNVEV (reference sequence). As DNA, the CDR3 is TGTGCCAGCAGTGCACTCCCTAGCTCCTACAATGAGCAGTTCTTC. Protein product: CASSALPSSYNEQFF.

J is TRBJ2-7 and V is TRBV6-6, with TRBD2 matching 8 bases. The CDR3 covers 14 residues. Germline CDR1 is MNHNY and CDR2 is SVGAGI (reference sequence). Losses at the gene ends were 7 bases for V and 0 bases for J; bases not matched to a gene: 5. CDR3 DNA sequence: TGTGCCAGCAACCCGGGACTAGACTCCTACGAGCAGTACTTC. This translates into CASNPGLDSYEQYF.